Below are 3 T cell receptor gamma chains sequenced from a single sample in a study of gamma delta lymphoproliferative disorders and STAT genes. PBMCs from patients and controls supplied the genomic DNA for sequencing. TCRdb reanalysed the multiplex PCR reads via CATT. The sample lists about 4,100 gamma-chain clones, around 6.5% occurring once. Sequencing was carried out using blood. The receptors were sampled from a human donor in good health.

This clone was counted at least ten times. The rearrangement joins TRGV10 to TRGJP1. TCRdb carries no J gene annotation; the J gene was assigned here by matching the DNA with germline. TRGV10 is recorded as an ORF, its role being uncertain. V lost 8 bases and J lost 7; bases outside the gene matches: 11. This CDR3 region has 14 residues. CDR3 DNA: TGTGCTGCGTGGGATGGGTTGGTTGGTTGGTTCAAGATATTT. Translating gives CAAWDGLVGWFKIF.

By sample fraction, this clone is medium-sized. The chain uses TRGV4 and TRGJ1 or TRGJ2. TCRdb is silent on the J gene; assignment here came from matching the DNA to germline. The CDR3 sequence is 13 residues long. V lost 10 bases and J lost 3; bases outside the gene matches: 12. From germline, CDR1 is EGSTGY and CDR2 YDSYTSSV. CDR3 residues: CATRGGIYYKKLF. The CDR3 coding sequence is TGTGCCACTCGGGGGGGGATTTATTATAAGAAACTCTTT.

Judged by abundance, this clone is medium-sized (0.01 to 0.1%). For the V gene the call is TRGV10; the J gene has no call. TRGV10 is an ORF; its function is uncertain. CDR3 length equals 12 residues. DNA for the CDR3: TGTGCTGCGTGGGATTCTCTTAGGCCCAAACTCTTT. Translated: CAAWDSLRPKLF.